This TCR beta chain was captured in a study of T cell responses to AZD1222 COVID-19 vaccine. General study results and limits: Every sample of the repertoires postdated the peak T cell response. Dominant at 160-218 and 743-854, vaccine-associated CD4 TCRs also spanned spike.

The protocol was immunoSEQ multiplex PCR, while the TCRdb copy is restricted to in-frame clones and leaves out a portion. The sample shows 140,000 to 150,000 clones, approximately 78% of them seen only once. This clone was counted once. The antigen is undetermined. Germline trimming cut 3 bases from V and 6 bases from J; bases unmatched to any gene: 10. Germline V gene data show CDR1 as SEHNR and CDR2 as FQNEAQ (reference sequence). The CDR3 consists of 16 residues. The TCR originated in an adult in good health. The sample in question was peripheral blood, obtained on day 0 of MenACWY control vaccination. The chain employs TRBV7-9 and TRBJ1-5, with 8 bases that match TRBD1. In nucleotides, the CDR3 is TGTGCCAGCAGCTTTGGCGACAGGGGTACCATTCAGCCCCAGCATTTT. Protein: CASSFGDRGTIQPQHF.